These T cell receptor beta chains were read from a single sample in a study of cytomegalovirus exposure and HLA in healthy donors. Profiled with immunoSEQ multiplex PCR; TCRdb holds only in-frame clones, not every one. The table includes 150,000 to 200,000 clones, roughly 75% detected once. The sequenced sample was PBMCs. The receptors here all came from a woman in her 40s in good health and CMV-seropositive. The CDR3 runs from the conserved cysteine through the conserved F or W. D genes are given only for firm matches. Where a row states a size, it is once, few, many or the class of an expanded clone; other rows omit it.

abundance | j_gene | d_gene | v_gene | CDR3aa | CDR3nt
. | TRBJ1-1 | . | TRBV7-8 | CASSSARGRHTEAFF | TGTGCCAGCAGCTCGGCCAGGGGAAGGCACACTGAAGCTTTCTTT
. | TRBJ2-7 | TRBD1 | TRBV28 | CASSLPLTGGDEQYF | TGTGCCAGCAGTTTACCATTGACAGGGGGCGACGAGCAGTACTTC
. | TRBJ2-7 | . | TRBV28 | CASSLISLRDRPYEQYF | TGTGCCAGCAGTTTAATCTCCTTGCGGGACAGACCCTACGAGCAGTACTTC
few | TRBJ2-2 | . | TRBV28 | CASSLSLATTGELFF | TGTGCCAGCAGTTTATCTTTAGCAACCACCGGGGAGCTGTTTTTT
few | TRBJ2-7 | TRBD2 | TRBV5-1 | CASSQMGSGSYEQYF | TGCGCCAGCAGCCAGATGGGGAGCGGGAGCTACGAGCAGTACTTC
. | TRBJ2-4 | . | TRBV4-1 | CASSRFGSSDKNIQYF | TGCGCCAGCAGCCGCTTCGGGAGTTCGGACAAAAACATTCAGTACTTC
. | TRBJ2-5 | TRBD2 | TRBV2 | CASSQKSGGGQETQYF | TGTGCCAGCAGTCAGAAGAGCGGGGGAGGACAAGAGACCCAGTACTTC
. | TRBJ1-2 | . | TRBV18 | CASSPDGAVYGYTF | TGTGCCAGCTCACCGGATGGGGCGGTCTATGGCTACACCTTC
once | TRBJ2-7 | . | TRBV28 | CASSSPGGPPSYEQYF | TGTGCCAGCAGTTCACCCGGGGGTCCCCCTTCCTACGAGCAGTACTTC
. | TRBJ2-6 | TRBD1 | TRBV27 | CASSLHAAGTGGHSGANVLTF | TGTGCCAGCAGTCTCCACGCAGCCGGGACAGGGGGTCACTCTGGGGCCAACGTCCTGACTTTC
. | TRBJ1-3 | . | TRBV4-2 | CASSPMNLKPGGNTIYF | TGTGCCAGCAGCCCCATGAATTTAAAACCGGGAGGAAACACCATATATTTT
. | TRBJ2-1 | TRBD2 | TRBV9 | CASSGGNSYNEQFF | TGTGCCAGCTCCGGGGGGAATTCCTACAATGAGCAGTTCTTC
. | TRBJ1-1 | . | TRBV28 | CASSLRSVAAPETEAFF | TGTGCCAGCAGTTTAAGAAGCGTCGCAGCGCCGGAGACTGAAGCTTTCTTT
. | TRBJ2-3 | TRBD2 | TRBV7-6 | CASSLETGGLADTQYF | TGTGCCAGCAGCTTAGAAACGGGAGGGCTGGCAGATACGCAGTATTTT
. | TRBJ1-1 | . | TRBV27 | CASSPRRGSNTEAFF | TGTGCCAGCAGTCCTCGACGAGGTTCAAACACTGAAGCTTTCTTT
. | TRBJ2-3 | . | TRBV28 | CASSFPLAHTDTQYF | TGTGCCAGCAGTTTTCCCCTAGCGCACACAGATACGCAGTATTTT
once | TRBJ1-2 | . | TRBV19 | CASSPQRRADYGYTF | TGTGCCAGTAGTCCCCAGCGGAGGGCGGACTATGGCTACACCTTC
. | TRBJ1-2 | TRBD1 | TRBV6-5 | CASSPARGHYGYTF | TGTGCCAGCAGTCCCGCCAGGGGGCATTATGGCTACACCTTC
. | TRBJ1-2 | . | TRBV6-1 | CASTPQGPNYGYTF | TGTGCCAGCACCCCACAGGGACCTAACTATGGCTACACCTTC
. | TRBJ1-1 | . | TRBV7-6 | CASSLGTGTRAEAFF | TGTGCCAGCAGCTTAGGTACAGGGACGAGGGCTGAAGCTTTCTTT
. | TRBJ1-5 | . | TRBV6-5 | CASSLTVWNQPQHF | TGTGCCAGCAGTCTGACTGTCTGGAATCAGCCCCAGCATTTT
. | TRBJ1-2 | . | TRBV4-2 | CASSQDLEGVGGYTF | TGTGCCAGCAGCCAAGATCTAGAGGGAGTGGGTGGCTACACCTTC
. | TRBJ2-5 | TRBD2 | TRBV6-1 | CASSKGPTSAETQYF | TGTGCCAGCAGTAAAGGCCCGACTAGCGCGGAGACCCAGTACTTC
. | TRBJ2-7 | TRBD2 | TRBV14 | CASSQSLAALSYEQYF | TGTGCCAGCAGCCAGTCACTAGCGGCGCTTTCCTACGAGCAGTACTTC
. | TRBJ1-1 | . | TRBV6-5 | CASSYQGMNTEAFF | TGTGCCAGCAGTTACCAGGGGATGAACACTGAAGCTTTCTTT
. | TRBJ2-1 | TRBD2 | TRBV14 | CASSQGWGTRSDEQFF | TGTGCCAGCAGCCAAGGTTGGGGGACTAGGAGCGATGAGCAGTTCTTC
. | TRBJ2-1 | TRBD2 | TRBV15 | CATSRISGSLNEQFF | TGTGCCACCAGCAGAATTAGCGGGAGCCTCAATGAGCAGTTCTTC
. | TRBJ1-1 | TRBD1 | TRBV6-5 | CASRWTGGPNTEAFF | TGTGCCAGCAGATGGACAGGGGGCCCGAACACTGAAGCTTTCTTT
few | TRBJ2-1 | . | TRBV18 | CASSPSGGGKHEQFF | TGTGCCAGCTCACCAAGTGGGGGAGGTAAACATGAGCAGTTCTTC
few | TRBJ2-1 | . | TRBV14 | CASSLGTGVTYNEQFF | TGTGCCAGCAGCCTAGGGACTGGGGTGACCTACAATGAGCAGTTCTTC
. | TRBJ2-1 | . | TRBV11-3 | CASSLEGQQNEQFF | TGTGCCAGCAGCTTGGAGGGTCAACAGAATGAGCAGTTCTTC
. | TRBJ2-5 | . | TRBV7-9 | CASSLAWDTQETQYF | TGTGCCAGCAGCTTAGCGTGGGACACACAAGAGACCCAGTACTTC
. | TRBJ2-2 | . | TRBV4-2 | CASSGQEKTGELFF | TGTGCCAGCAGTGGGCAGGAAAAGACCGGGGAGCTGTTTTTT
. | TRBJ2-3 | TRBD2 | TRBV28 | CASSDLLAAVTDTQYF | TGTGCCAGCAGTGATCTTCTAGCGGCCGTCACAGATACGCAGTATTTT
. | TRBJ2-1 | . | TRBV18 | CASRLGPNEQFF | TGTGCCAGCCGTCTTGGCCCCAATGAGCAGTTCTTC
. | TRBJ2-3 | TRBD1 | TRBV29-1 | CSAPGTGNTDTQYF | TGCAGCGCCCCCGGGACAGGCAACACAGATACGCAGTATTTT
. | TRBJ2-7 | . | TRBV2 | CASSEVKGTGVSYEQYF | TGTGCCAGCAGTGAAGTAAAGGGGACGGGAGTCTCCTACGAGCAGTACTTC
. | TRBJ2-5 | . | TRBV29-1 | CSVYEAGEETQYF | TGCAGCGTTTACGAGGCAGGGGAAGAGACCCAGTACTTC
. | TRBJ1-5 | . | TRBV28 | CASNLFGGGQPQHF | TGTGCCAGCAACCTGTTTGGAGGCGGTCAGCCCCAGCATTTT
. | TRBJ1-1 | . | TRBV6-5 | CASRDRMNTEAFF | TGTGCCAGCAGAGACAGGATGAACACTGAAGCTTTCTTT
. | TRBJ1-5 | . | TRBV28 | CTSSQTGYQPQHF | TGTACCAGCAGTCAAACAGGGTATCAGCCCCAGCATTTT
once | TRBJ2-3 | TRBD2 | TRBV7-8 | CASSRRLAGGNTDTQYF | TGTGCCAGCAGCCGTCGACTAGCGGGAGGGAACACAGATACGCAGTATTTT
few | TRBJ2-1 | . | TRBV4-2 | CASSQGSAVDLGSEQFF | TGTGCCAGCAGCCAAGGGTCGGCGGTGGACCTTGGGAGTGAGCAGTTCTTC
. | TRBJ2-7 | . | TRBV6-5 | CASSRVQFSYEQYF | TGTGCCAGCAGCAGGGTCCAATTCTCCTACGAGCAGTACTTC
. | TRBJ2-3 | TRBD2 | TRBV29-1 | CSVEASGVPDTQYF | TGCAGCGTTGAAGCTAGCGGGGTCCCGGATACGCAGTATTTT
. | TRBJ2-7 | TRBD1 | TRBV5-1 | CASSLGGDRGNRKQYF | TGCGCCAGCAGCTTGGGTGGGGACAGGGGTAACAGAAAGCAGTACTTC
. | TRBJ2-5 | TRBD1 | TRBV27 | CASSLFGPGQGLETQYF | TGTGCCAGCAGTTTATTCGGTCCAGGACAGGGTCTAGAGACCCAGTACTTC
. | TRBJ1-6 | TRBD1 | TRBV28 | CATTRQGQAGSPLHF | TGTGCCACCACAAGACAGGGGCAAGCAGGTTCACCCCTCCACTTT
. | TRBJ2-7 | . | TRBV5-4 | CASSAPSGFAHEQYF | TGTGCCAGCAGCGCCCCTAGTGGTTTCGCCCACGAGCAGTACTTC
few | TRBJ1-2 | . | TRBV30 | CAWSVTRDGYTF | TGTGCCTGGAGTGTAACCCGGGATGGCTACACCTTC
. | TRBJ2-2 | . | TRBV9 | CASSVVGAGELFF | TGTGCCAGCAGCGTAGTCGGGGCCGGGGAGCTGTTTTTT
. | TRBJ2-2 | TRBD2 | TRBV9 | CASSVVAGGPSGELFF | TGTGCCAGCAGCGTAGTAGCGGGAGGGCCCAGCGGGGAGCTGTTTTTT
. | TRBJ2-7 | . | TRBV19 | CASRNRIPPYEQYF | TGTGCCAGTAGAAACAGGATACCTCCCTACGAGCAGTACTTC
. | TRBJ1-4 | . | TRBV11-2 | CASSQWNEKLFF | TGTGCCAGCAGCCAGTGGAATGAAAAACTGTTTTTT
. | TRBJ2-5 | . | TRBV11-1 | CASSSILGGQLQETQYF | TGTGCCAGCAGCTCAATCCTGGGGGGGCAGCTCCAAGAGACCCAGTACTTC
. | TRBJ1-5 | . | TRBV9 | CASSVTSGNQPQHF | TGTGCCAGCAGCGTGACATCTGGCAATCAGCCCCAGCATTTT
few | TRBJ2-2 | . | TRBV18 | CASSPTVAANTGELFF | TGTGCCAGCTCACCAACGGTAGCGGCGAACACCGGGGAGCTGTTTTTT
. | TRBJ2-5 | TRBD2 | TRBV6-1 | CASSLEASGQETQYF | TGTGCCAGCAGTCTAGAGGCTAGCGGACAAGAGACCCAGTACTTC
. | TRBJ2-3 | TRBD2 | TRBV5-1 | CASSLVLAGEDTQYF | TGCGCCAGCAGCTTGGTACTAGCGGGAGAGGATACGCAGTATTTT